This T cell receptor beta chain appears in the sequencing data of a study of human T cells and chemical hapten exposure (dated by TCRdb to the early 2020s). Regarding the study in general: For sensitization, 2% DPC in acetone was applied to a roughly 2 cm by roughly 2 cm area of upper inner arm skin. Patch testing on the upper back used Finn chambers containing 0.01% DPC, with scoring done after 6 days according to International Contact Dermatitis Research Group standards. The libraries were sequenced as a pool, and the TCR yield per sample differed mostly because of small variations in library volumes within the pool. Most of the patients in the cohort were female, and the cohort covered alopecia areata with under or over 50% scalp involvement, alopecia totalis and alopecia universalis. Patients additionally received weekly therapeutic DPC doses to the scalp throughout the roughly 25-week study period. This study followed changes in the peripheral blood TCR repertoire in vivo during primary and secondary sensitization of alopecia patients to the hapten diphenylcyclopropenone (DPC). Patient blood was sampled pre-sensitization (week 0) and at 2, 6 and about 24 weeks after DPC sensitization. Twenty-nine alopecia patients provided blood for TCR sequencing at one to four time points (pre-sensitization, 2, 6 and 24 weeks).

With regard to this clonotype: The antigen it binds to is not known. It has no much larger one-base neighbor in the sample; base qualities were not kept.

The CDR3 runs 14 residues from the cysteine to the phenylalanine. The read is trimmed to its CDR3 DNA, 42 bases read in frame from base 1. A distance of 10 bases separates the germline ends of V and J, which lose 5 bases and 0 bases respectively. Library method: RACE. Sequencing relied on a NextSeq 500. During library preparation, unique molecular identifiers were attached to individual cDNA molecules so that TCRs could be counted in a quantitative, reproducible way. Both TCR alpha and TCR beta chains were sequenced from each blood RNA sample. The source study handled its data this way. Samples had a median of roughly 98,000 TCRs, with a range from roughly 23,224 to 750,000. V, J and CDR3 annotation of the TCR reads was performed with the Decombinator software suite. For the PS versus PT1 abundance plots, all samples were subsampled to the same number of TCRs (28,000). TCRs were defined as expanded if absent before sensitization and observed at least eight times at the 2-week time point. TCRdb trimmed public reads at Q25 via fastp, called clones via MiXCR and kept in-frame beta chains. CDR3 protein duplicates are merged, each entry listing the most common genes and DNA. The V and J calls and clone size come from TCRdb's table, not from the authors' own analysis. Recorded for this sample are 85,000 to 130,000 distinct CDR3 sequences; 12% of them occurred a single time. Over 1.5% of the sample is in the top ten clones.

The intended sense of this specimen's time point label: pre-sensitization, week 0. This specimen's treatment or condition label, interpreted: therapeutic diphenylcyclopropenone sensitization with weekly scalp DPC. Blood at each patch-test visit was drawn before the patch test was applied. Eligible patients were aged 18 to 70, diagnosed with alopecia, deemed suitable for DPC therapy, and excluded if pregnant. Total RNA was isolated from unfractionated whole blood collected in Tempus Blood RNA tubes. Findings and caveats that apply to the study as a whole: DPC sensitization did not change the number of TCRs with a frequency above 1 in 1000, and there was no evidence of changes in global repertoire structure. Because every patient had alopecia, a presumed autoimmune disease, the patients' immune response might differ from that of healthy individuals. The number of PT1 expanded TCRs positively correlated with patch test score, significant at thresholds 8, 16 and 32 but not 4. Compared with pre-sensitization or healthy control sets, expanded TCRs formed significantly more large CDR3 similarity clusters, which is consistent with antigen-driven responses. After repeated subsampling, changes were observed in the strength of the expansion versus patch-test correlation and in the threshold at which the correlation became significant.

The rearranged chain carries TRBV12-3 or TRBV12-4 and TRBJ1-1; matching of 5 bases hints at TRBD1 as the D gene. This clonotype originated in a woman aged 50 to 65 with alopecia areata. Some clones in this sample may be carry-over from other donors' samples. The specimen was whole blood, collected in connection with sensitization to the hapten diphenylcyclopropenone (DPC). The nucleotide sequence is TGTGCCAGCAGTCGACAGCCCATGAACACTGAAGCTTTCTTT. It is translated as CASSRQPMNTEAFF.